What follows are 21 T cell receptor beta chains derived from one specimen sequenced in a study of control samples from healthy donors and cancer patients. This table comes from immunoSEQ multiplex PCR, and its TCRdb copy is limited to in-frame clones, with some not included. The sample holds around 200,000 clones; approximately 92% are singletons and the top ten take more than 1.2%. Sequencing input: blood. Receptors were obtained from a young man in good health.

The CDR3 DNA reads as TGTGCCAGCAGCCAAGGAGTCGGGGCTAGCACAGATACGCAGTATTTT. It specifies CASSQGVGASTDTQYF. The genes are TRBV4-2 and TRBJ2-3; D is tentatively TRBD1 or TRBD2 (5 bases each). CDR1 LGHNA and CDR2 YNFKEQ come from the germline V gene. CDR3 length: 16 amino acids. Trimming removed 1 base at V and 0 bases at J, with 11 bases between.

V and J are TRBV6-5 and TRBJ2-2; 7 bases match TRBD1. The CDR3 length is 13 residues. Germline V gene data show CDR1 as MNHEY and CDR2 as SVGAGI. V shed 4 bases and J 6 bases; nucleotides not matched to a gene: 2. The CDR3 spells CASSFGQAGELFF. Written as DNA, the CDR3 is TGTGCCAGCAGTTTCGGACAGGCCGGGGAGCTGTTTTTT.

V and J are TRBV24-1 and TRBJ1-3, with D possibly being TRBD1 (5 bases). This CDR3 has 17 residues. Germline V gene lookup returns CDR1 KGHDR and CDR2 SFDVKD. V lost 5 bases, J lost 2 bases, and 18 bases lay in between. Here the CDR3 DNA reads TGTGCCACCAGTGTCGCGGACATACAAAAAACTGGAAACACCATATATTTT. Protein product: CATSVADIQKTGNTIYF.

The gene calls are TRBV5-6 and TRBJ2-2; D uncertain. This CDR3 has 15 residues. V lost 1 base and J 0 bases, leaving 7 bases between the germline ends. Germline V gives CDR1 SGHDT, CDR2 YYEEEE. The CDR3 nucleotides are TGTGCCAGCAGCTTGATAGCCGCGAACACCGGGGAGCTGTTTTTT. It codes for CASSLIAANTGELFF. Together with reference TRBV5-6 and TRBJ2-2, the CDR3 gives the full variable domain: DAGVTQSPTHLIKTRGQQVTLRCSPKSGHDTVSWYQQALGQGPQFIFQYYEEEERQRGNFPDRFSGHQFPNYSSELNVNALLLGDSALYLCASSLIAANTGELFFGEGSRLTVL.

The chain joins TRBV5-1 to TRBJ2-6; tentatively, D is TRBD2 (5 bases). Deletions cut 4 bases from V and 0 bases from J, with 14 bases between. The CDR3 contains 17 residues. Germline CDR1 is SGHRS and CDR2 is YFSETQ. The CDR3 reads CASSGIIGSSGANVLTF. CDR3 DNA sequence: TGCGCCAGCAGCGGCATTATTGGGAGCTCTGGGGCCAACGTCCTGACTTTC.

This chain joins TRBV5-1 and TRBJ2-2, with D uncertain. Between the trimmed V and J ends, which lost 4 bases and 6 bases, there was a span of 7 bases. The CDR3 totals 12 residues. The V gene's germline CDR1 is SGHRS and CDR2 YFSETQ. The CDR3 nucleotides are TGCGCCAGCAGCCCGGGCCCCGGGGAGCTGTTTTTT. This gives the protein CASSPGPGELFF.

This clone was observed a single time. The rearrangement joins TRBV5-4 to TRBJ2-3, with D possibly matching TRBD1 (5 bases). This CDR3 region has 15 residues. V lost 4 bases and J lost 6, with 18 bases in between. Per germline, CDR1 SGHNT and CDR2 YYREEE (reference sequence). The CDR3 loop is CASSPGPLSRDTQYF. CDR3 nucleotide sequence: TGTGCCAGCAGCCCAGGGCCTCTCTCAAGGGATACGCAGTATTTT. Using reference TRBV5-4 and TRBJ2-3 for the parts outside the CDR3, the full variable domain is ETGVTQSPTHLIKTRGQQVTLRCSSQSGHNTVSWYQQALGQGPQFIFQYYREEENGRGNFPPRFSGLQFPNYSSELNVNALELDDSALYLCASSPGPLSRDTQYFGPGTRLTVL.

V usage is TRBV7-3 and J usage is TRBJ2-2; tentatively, D is TRBD1 (5 bases). The CDR3 consists of 14 residues. Germline V gene sequence: CDR1 SGHTA, CDR2 FQGTGA. V was pared by 5 bases and J by 4 bases, with 11 bases between. CDR3 DNA sequence: TGTGCCAGCAGCCCCCAGGGCGGCACCGGGGAGCTGTTTTTT. This encodes CASSPQGGTGELFF.

The CDR3 coding sequence is TGTGCCATCAGAGATCCGGGACAGGTAGATACGCAGTATTTT. Its protein is CAIRDPGQVDTQYF. The V and J genes are TRBV10-3 and TRBJ2-3; 8 bases map to TRBD1. CDR1 and CDR2 (germline): ENHRY, SYGVKD. This CDR3 contains 14 residues. V was pared by 6 bases and J by 5 bases, with 7 bases of the junction left unmatched.

CDR3 in amino acids: CASSSGRIYSNQPQHF. The CDR3 DNA is TGTGCCAGCAGCTCTGGACGGATATATAGCAATCAGCCCCAGCATTTT. This chain links TRBV5-6 with TRBJ1-5, with D unclear. The CDR3 is made up of 16 amino acids. The germline V gene has CDR1 SGHDT and CDR2 YYEEEE. The V end lost 3 bases, the J end lost 0 bases, and 13 bases lay between the germline ends.

The chain recombines TRBV27 with TRBJ2-7, with D unresolved. The V end lost 5 bases, the J end lost 2 bases, and 16 bases lay between the germline ends. The CDR3 spans 15 residues. Germline V CDR1 and CDR2: MNHEY, SMNVEV (reference sequence). For the CDR3, the DNA is TGTGCCAGCAGTCGGCAGCATGGGTCAACCTACGAGCAGTACTTC. It codes for CASSRQHGSTYEQYF.

The chain combines TRBV12-3 or TRBV12-4 with TRBJ1-5; possible D gene TRBD1, 5 bases. CDR3 length: 13 residues. Trimming shortened V by 8 bases and J by 5 bases, and 13 bases separated the two germline ends. The DNA for the CDR3 is TGTGCCAGCTCAGGGAACGGCTATCAGCCCCAGCATTTT. The encoded protein is CASSGNGYQPQHF.

The chain is built from TRBV2 and TRBJ2-1; possibly TRBD1 for D (6 bases). The length of the CDR3 is 14 residues. Trimming shortened V by 2 bases and J by 12 bases, and 17 bases separated the two germline ends. The germline CDR1 and CDR2 sequences are SNHLY and FYNNEI. The CDR3 bases are TGTGCCAGCAGTGAATCGGGGCAGGGGTTAGGGCAGTTCTTC. Translation gives CASSESGQGLGQFF.

With regard to this clone: A read error may account for a junction end that differs from germline. Other DNA variants within this sample encode the same CDR3. The V call is TRBV27, the J call TRBJ2-6; D is possibly TRBD1 or TRBD2 (5 bases each). Germline V CDR1 and CDR2: MNHEY, SMNVEV (reference sequence). CDR3 size: 17 residues. This chain's CDR3 is CASSWGGGPSGANVLTF. The CDR3 nucleotides read TGTGCCAGCAGTTGGGGTGGGGGTCCCTCTGGGGCCAACGTCTTGACTTTC.

The V and J genes are TRBV7-9 and TRBJ2-1; D could derive from TRBD1 or TRBD2 (6 bases each). Trimming left V 4 bases short and J 4 bases short, with 17 bases between. CDR3 size: 16 residues. Germline CDR1 SEHNR, CDR2 FQNEAQ (reference sequence). The CDR3, as DNA: TGTGCCAGCAGCTCAACTTCCGGGGGCCGATACAATGAGCAGTTCTTC. Its translation: CASSSTSGGRYNEQFF.

This clone has a single count. The rearrangement uses TRBV2 and TRBJ2-7, with 8 positions matching TRBD1. The V and J ends lost 6 bases and 5 bases, in that order; junction bases with no gene match: 9. Germline assignment: CDR1 SNHLY and CDR2 FYNNEI. This CDR3 contains 14 residues. The CDR3 reads CASRLSAGGDEQYF. The CDR3 nucleotides are TGTGCCAGCAGATTAAGTGCAGGGGGCGACGAGCAGTACTTC.

The chain couples TRBV2 to TRBJ2-4; D gene uncertain. V lost 7 bases, J lost 7 bases, and 17 bases lay in between. Germline-derived CDR1 and CDR2 are SNHLY and FYNNEI. CDR3 length equals 14 residues. This CDR3 reads CASKDKGWLNIQYF. DNA of the CDR3: TGTGCCAGCAAAGACAAGGGCTGGTTGAACATTCAGTACTTC. The whole variable domain, remainder taken from reference TRBV2 and TRBJ2-4, is EPEVTQTPSHQVTQMGQEVILRCVPISNHLYFYWYRQILGQKVEFLVSFYNNEISEKSEIFDDQFSVERPDGSNFTLKIRSTKLEDSAMYFCASKDKGWLNIQYFGAGTRLSVL.

The chain carries TRBV9 and TRBJ2-1; 13 positions agree with TRBD2. Germline trimming cut 4 bases from V and 0 bases from J; bases unmatched to any gene: 7. Germline loops: CDR1 SGDLS, CDR2 YYNGEE. The CDR3 loop spans 18 amino acids. This CDR3 reads CASSPWTSGGFSYNEQFF. In nucleotides, the CDR3 is TGTGCCAGCAGCCCCTGGACTAGCGGGGGCTTCTCCTACAATGAGCAGTTCTTC.

The V gene is TRBV7-3, the J gene TRBJ2-5; 8 positions agree with TRBD2. The ends lost 3 bases at V and 7 bases at J; junction bases unmatched: 7. The CDR3 length is 14 residues. In germline, CDR1 is SGHTA, CDR2 FQGTGA. DNA of the CDR3: TGTGCCAGCAGCTTCGGCGGGGGGTTGACGACCCAGTACTTC. It codes for CASSFGGGLTTQYF.

The chain links TRBV18 to TRBJ2-1; TRBD2 matches at 13 bases. V lost 3 bases, J lost 4 bases, and 3 bases stayed unmatched. The CDR3 covers 16 residues. CDR1 is KGHSH and CDR2 is LQKENI in the germline V gene. The CDR3 loop reads CASSPTSGGTYNEQFF. The CDR3 DNA sequence: TGTGCCAGCTCACCGACTAGCGGGGGGACGTACAATGAGCAGTTCTTC.

This chain joins TRBV9 and TRBJ2-7, with D perhaps matching TRBD2 (6 bases). This CDR3 has 14 residues. Germline V lookup: CDR1 SGDLS, CDR2 YYNGEE. V was shortened by 0 bases and J by 1 base, with 8 bases between the two germline ends. In DNA form, the CDR3 reads TGTGCCAGCAGCGTAGATCGGGAGTCCTACGAGCAGTACTTC. Translation gives CASSVDRESYEQYF.